The next 26 T cell receptor beta chains were all read from a single sample in a study of CD8+CD57+ T cells in acquired aplastic anemia. Only patients with CD8+CD57+ cell expansion on flow cytometry were chosen for sequencing. The template used for profiling TCR beta VDJ and CDR3 was genomic DNA. MiXCR, applied by TCRdb to the reads, yields one record per CDR3 protein. The table includes about 200,000 distinct CDR3 sequences, approximately 65% detected once. Sequenced sample: sorted CD4+, CD8+, or CD8+CD57+ T cells (not recorded which) from PBMCs. The receptors stem from a human donor with aplastic anemia.

The V and J genes are TRBV5-5 and TRBJ1-5, with 9 bases lining up with TRBD1. The V segment lost 4 bases and the J segment 1 base; nucleotides outside the gene matches: 9. Germline V gene lookup returns CDR1 SGHKS and CDR2 YYEKEE (reference sequence). The CDR3 is 17 residues long. CDR3 nucleotides: TGTGCCAGCAGCGAGGGACAGGGTTTGCTGAGCAATCAGCCCCAGCATTTT. Amino acid sequence: CASSEGQGLLSNQPQHF.

The chain joins TRBV9 to TRBJ1-6, with D hard to call. Trimming pared 4 bases from V and 10 bases from J, leaving 12 bases between. CDR1 and CDR2 (germline): SGDLS, YYNGEE. CDR3 length: 13 residues. CDR3 protein: CASSLDSGSPLHF. The CDR3 DNA reads TGTGCCAGCAGCTTGGATTCGGGATCACCCCTCCACTTT.

This rearrangement joins TRBV20-1 to TRBJ1-1; a weak D match, TRBD1 (6 bases). V was clipped by 2 bases and J by 4 bases, with 17 bases between them. Germline CDR1 reads DFQATT; CDR2 reads SNEGSKA (reference sequence). This CDR3 has 15 amino acids. The CDR3 protein is CSARPLGTSRTEAFF. Written as DNA, the CDR3 is TGCAGTGCTAGACCTTTAGGGACAAGTCGCACTGAAGCTTTCTTT.

The J gene is TRBJ2-1, the V gene TRBV20-1, with a possible D match to TRBD1 (8 bases). The CDR3 consists of 14 residues. Germline lookup yields CDR1 DFQATT and CDR2 SNEGSKA (reference sequence). V was clipped by 7 bases and J by 3 bases, with 16 bases between them. CDR3: CSGKTGGVYNEQFF. CDR3 bases: TGCAGTGGGAAAACAGGGGGGGTCTACAATGAGCAGTTCTTC.

The CDR3 nucleotides read TGTGCCAGCACACCGGGGTCCTACAATGAGCAGTTCTTC. This encodes CASTPGSYNEQFF. V and J are TRBV7-8 and TRBJ2-1; the D gene is possibly TRBD2 (5 bases). The CDR3 contains 13 residues. The ends were cut back, 7 bases at V and 1 base at J, with 8 bases in the middle. Germline V gene data show CDR1 as SGHVS and CDR2 as FQNEAQ.

The gene calls are TRBV27 and TRBJ2-7; TRBD1 aligns across 7 bases. Germline V gene data show CDR1 as MNHEY and CDR2 as SMNVEV (reference sequence). The CDR3 runs to 14 residues. Unmatched junction bases numbered 7, after V lost 6 bases and J lost 2 bases. The chain's CDR3 is CASRSGGSPYEQYF. The CDR3 nucleotides are TGTGCCAGCAGGTCAGGGGGTTCCCCCTACGAGCAGTACTTC.

The chain links TRBV7-8 to TRBJ2-2; no firm D call. With 4 bases removed from V and 2 bases from J, the gap between germline ends came to 11 bases. The CDR3 runs to 15 residues. Germline lookup yields CDR1 SGHVS and CDR2 FQNEAQ. CDR3 protein: CASSSATQNTGELFF. In nucleotides, the CDR3 is TGTGCCAGCAGCTCAGCCACACAAAACACCGGGGAGCTGTTTTTT.

The chain couples TRBV19 to TRBJ2-6; possibly TRBD1 or TRBD2 for D (5 bases each). Germline V gene data show CDR1 as LNHDA and CDR2 as SQIVND (reference sequence). The CDR3 extends over 14 amino acids. Trimming removed 2 bases at V and 6 bases at J, with 8 bases between. The CDR3 DNA follows: TGTGCCAGTAGTATACAGGGAGAGGCCAACGTCCTGACTTTC. Residues: CASSIQGEANVLTF.

The chain links TRBV9 to TRBJ2-7, with TRBD2 matching 14 bases. The CDR3 is 17 residues long. With 3 bases clipped from V and 4 bases from J, the junction kept 9 bases outside the gene matches. In germline, CDR1 is SGDLS, CDR2 YYNGEE. The CDR3 is CASSGQPGTSGGYEQYF. The CDR3 coding sequence is TGTGCCAGCAGCGGGCAACCCGGGACTAGCGGGGGATACGAGCAGTACTTC.

This clonotype was found once. One junction end disagrees with the germline gene, perhaps due to a read error. The V and J genes are TRBV9 and TRBJ2-1; no firm D call. The CDR3 sequence is 11 residues long. The germline V gene has CDR1 SGDLS and CDR2 YYNGEE. Written as DNA, the CDR3 is TGTGCCAGCAGCCCGGGTAATGAGCTGTTCTTC. Its protein is CASSPGNELFF.

Of note for this clonotype: Compared with germline, one end of the junction differs, possibly owing to a read error. The V and J genes are TRBV5-1 and TRBJ2-3; D is ambiguous. Germline loops: CDR1 SGHRS, CDR2 YFSETQ. The CDR3 covers 16 residues. CDR3 in DNA: TGCACCAGCAGCTCAAGCCCCGGGCCTGGCACAGATACGCAGTATTTT. Translating gives CTSSSSPGPGTDTQYF.

The V and J genes are TRBV7-9 and TRBJ2-7, with D uncertain. CDR1 and CDR2 (germline): SEHNR, FQNEAQ (reference sequence). The CDR3 is made up of 14 amino acids. Between the trimmed V and J ends, which lost 5 bases and 1 base, there was a span of 12 bases. Here the CDR3 reads CASSQGPLSYEQYF. The DNA of the CDR3 is TGTGCCAGCAGCCAAGGACCCCTATCCTACGAGCAGTACTTC.

CDR3: CASSIGQGAGYEQYF. CDR3 in DNA: TGTGCCAGCAGTATAGGACAGGGTGCGGGCTACGAGCAGTACTTC. The rearrangement links TRBV2 to TRBJ2-1, with TRBD1 identical over 8 bases. The J call may be mistaken, given a closer DNA end match to TRBJ2-7. This CDR3 has 15 residues. CDR1 and CDR2 from the germline V gene are SNHLY and FYNNEI.

Ten or more counts support this clonotype. This chain connects TRBV4-1 to TRBJ2-7; unclear D gene. Trimming removed 0 bases at V and 7 bases at J, with 10 bases between. CDR1 and CDR2 (germline): MGHRA, YSYEKL. This CDR3 comprises 13 residues. CDR3 DNA: TGCGCCAGCAGCCAAGAAATGGGGTGGGAGCAGTACTTC. Protein: CASSQEMGWEQYF.

This rearrangement joins TRBV7-2 to TRBJ1-6; D is possibly TRBD1 (5 bases). Germline assignment: CDR1 SGHTA and CDR2 FQGNSA. V was clipped by 4 bases and J by 14 bases, with 15 bases between them. The CDR3 has 13 residues. CDR3 bases: TGTGCCAGCAGCTACACAGGCCAGTTAGCCCTCCACTTT. Translating gives CASSYTGQLALHF.

V is TRBV19 and J is TRBJ2-1; 11 bases are a match to TRBD2. The CDR3 has 14 amino acids. Germline V gene data show CDR1 as LNHDA and CDR2 as SQIVND (reference sequence). V shed 7 bases and J 7 bases; nucleotides not matched to a gene: 6. Here the CDR3 DNA reads TGTGCCAGTAACCCTACTAGCGGGAGTAATGAGCAGTTCTTC. Translating gives CASNPTSGSNEQFF.

The chain joins TRBV12-3 or TRBV12-4 to TRBJ2-7; D might be TRBD2 (5 bases). The CDR3 is made up of 13 amino acids. Trimming took 6 bases from V and 1 from J, leaving 10 bases between them. For the CDR3, the DNA is TGTGCCAGCAGGAGGGCAGGTTCCTACGAGCAGTACTTC. Translating gives CASRRAGSYEQYF.

This rearrangement joins TRBV15 to TRBJ1-2; 7 nucleotides align to TRBD1. Germline V lookup: CDR1 LNHNV, CDR2 YYDKDF (reference sequence). V dropped 1 base and J dropped 8; count of bases not matched to a gene: 10. The length of the CDR3 is 15 residues. CDR3 sequence (DNA): TGTGCCACCAGCAGAGCAGGGGGAGGGACCATAGGCTACACCTTC. Translated: CATSRAGGGTIGYTF.

As to this clonotype: The junction shows a germline mismatch at one end, possibly a read error. The chain links TRBV7-7 to TRBJ1-5; D gene unclear. CDR3 size: 13 residues. Germline CDR1 SSHAT, CDR2 FNYEAQ (reference sequence). The CDR3 DNA is TGTGCTAGCAGCTCAGGTCCCAATCAGCCCCAGCATTTT. This translates into CASSSGPNQPQHF.

The V gene is TRBV2, the J gene TRBJ1-1; no reliable D call. Germline CDR1 reads SNHLY; CDR2 reads FYNNEI. This CDR3 is built from 13 residues. V lost 3 bases, J lost 0 bases, and 5 bases lay in between. CDR3 region: CASSDQMNTEAFF. The CDR3 coding sequence is TGTGCCAGCAGTGACCAGATGAACACTGAAGCTTTCTTT.

CDR3 amino acids: CASSLEKGTDTQYF. CDR3 bases: TGCGCCAGCAGCTTGGAGAAGGGTACAGATACGCAGTATTTT. The genes are TRBV5-1 and TRBJ2-3; D is unclear. CDR1 and CDR2 from the germline V gene are SGHRS and YFSETQ. This CDR3 is 14 amino acids long. Deletions cut 0 bases from V and 3 bases from J, with 8 bases between.

Only one count was recorded for this clonotype. The chain uses TRBV5-6 and TRBJ2-7, with TRBD1 matching 10 bases. CDR1 is SGHDT and CDR2 is YYEEEE in the germline V gene. The CDR3 extends over 15 amino acids. The V and J ends lost 4 bases and 2 bases, in that order; junction bases with no gene match: 6. CDR3 DNA: TGTGCCAGCAGCAGGGCCGGGACAGGGGCCTACGAGCAGTACTTC. Protein sequence: CASSRAGTGAYEQYF.

As for this clonotype: The conserved closing phenylalanine or tryptophan is absent in this CDR3, likely reflecting a read error. The chain employs TRBV6-5 and TRBJ2-5, with TRBD2 as a possible D gene (7 bases). Trimming removed 6 bases from V and 4 bases from J, with 18 bases in between. The CDR3 totals 15 residues. CDR1 and CDR2 from the germline V gene are MNHEY and SVGAGI. Here the CDR3 DNA reads TGTGCCAGCAGCAGAGGGGGGGGGCTCCGAGAGACCCAGTACTCC. Protein product: CASSRGGGLRETQYS.

This clonotype was seen a few times. The gene calls are TRBV20-1 and TRBJ2-1, with 9 nucleotides matching TRBD2. V gave up 3 bases and J gave up 6 bases; unmatched junction bases: 6. This CDR3 spans 14 amino acids. In germline, CDR1 is DFQATT, CDR2 SNEGSKA (reference sequence). CDR3 in DNA: TGCAGTGCTAGCTTCGCGGGGGGGATCAATGAGCAGTTCTTC. The encoded protein is CSASFAGGINEQFF.

V is TRBV7-9 and J is TRBJ2-3; TRBD1 matches at 7 bases. The length of the CDR3 is 14 residues. V dropped 10 bases and J dropped 2; count of bases not matched to a gene: 9. CDR1 and CDR2 (germline): SEHNR, FQNEAQ (reference sequence). The CDR3 nucleotides read TGTGCCACAGTAGGGGGCTACCCCACAGATACGCAGTATTTT. Protein sequence: CATVGGYPTDTQYF.

This clonotype came up a few times. The chain carries TRBV12-3 or TRBV12-4 and TRBJ2-5, with D hard to call. This CDR3 has 11 residues. V was clipped by 5 bases and J by 13 bases, with 14 bases between them. The CDR3 loop reads CASSLLEELYF. The CDR3 DNA reads as TGTGCCAGCAGTCTGCTAGAGGAACTGTACTTC.